This T cell receptor beta chain stems from a study of patients and donors after allogeneic stem cell transplantation. TCRdb redid the calling of the RT-PCR reads with MiXCR, one entry per CDR3 protein. The top ten hold 50% of the sample, which has about 160,000 distinct CDR3 sequences, about 40% seen once. In this sample, this clonotype turned up a few times. CDR1 and CDR2 (germline): MNHEY, SMNVEV (reference sequence). The V end lost 6 bases, the J end lost 2 bases, and 17 bases lay between the germline ends. This CDR3 contains 16 residues. Sequenced sample: blood, either unsorted or a sorted T cell fraction (not recorded which). The J gene is TRBJ1-5, the V gene TRBV27, with D tentatively TRBD1 (5 bases). The sequence was obtained from a human donor who was either an allogeneic HSCT recipient or a stem cell or donor lymphocyte infusion donor (not recorded which). It is not recorded whose cells these are; they may come from a transplant donor. CDR3 in amino acids: CASSPMEGTGNQPQHF. DNA of the CDR3: TGTGCCAGCAGCCCTATGGAGGGGACGGGCAATCAGCCCCAGCATTTT.